The 28 T cell receptor beta chains below all came from one sample that was sequenced in a study of response to subunit inactivated influenza vaccine. A single record per CDR3 protein comes from TCRdb applying MiXCR to the RT-PCR reads. The data hold 530,000 or so distinct CDR3 sequences, with approximately 15% observed a single time. The input for sequencing was PBMCs from blood, taken 11 to 12 days after vaccination. All receptors derive from a man in his forties or fifties who received an inactivated influenza vaccine.

The chain couples TRBV20-1 to TRBJ2-1, with D perhaps matching TRBD2 (6 bases). Germline assignment: CDR1 DFQATT and CDR2 SNEGSKA (reference sequence). Deletions cut 2 bases from V and 2 bases from J, with 13 bases between. The CDR3 runs to 15 residues. CDR3 sequence: CSARRLGGTYNEQFF. The CDR3 DNA sequence: TGCAGTGCTAGAAGGTTGGGCGGGACCTACAATGAGCAGTTCTTC.

In this sample, this clonotype turned up a few times. The CDR3 protein is CASMVSGRSSYEQYF. CDR3 sequence (DNA): TGTGCCAGCATGGTTAGCGGGAGGTCCTCCTACGAGCAGTACTTC. The rearrangement joins TRBV27 to TRBJ2-7; 10 nucleotides line up with TRBD2. Germline CDR1 and CDR2: MNHEY and SMNVEV (reference sequence). Trimming took 7 bases from V and 0 from J; bases not matched to a gene: 6. The CDR3 loop spans 15 amino acids.

This clonotype was counted only a few times. Its ends do not fully match the called genes, so a read error is possible. The chain employs TRBV7-3 and TRBJ2-3; 11 positions match TRBD1. In germline, CDR1 is SGHTA, CDR2 FQGTGA. The CDR3 length is 16 residues. The CDR3 nucleotides read TGTGCCAGCAGCCACGGGACAGGGGGGGGCACAGATACGCAGTCTTTT. Translation gives CASSHGTGGGTDTQSF.

The table lists this clonotype with a few counts. The J gene is TRBJ2-3, the V gene TRBV18; unclear D gene. Germline V gene sequence: CDR1 KGHSH, CDR2 LQKENI. V was pared by 2 bases and J by 6 bases, with 12 bases between. The CDR3 covers 14 residues. The chain's CDR3 is CASSPDLSSDTQYF. In nucleotides, the CDR3 is TGTGCCAGCTCACCAGACCTTTCATCGGATACGCAGTATTTT. The whole variable domain, remainder taken from reference TRBV18 and TRBJ2-3, is NAGVMQNPRHLVRRRGQEARLRCSPMKGHSHVYWYRQLPEEGLKFMVYLQKENIIDESGMPKERFSAEFPKEGPSILRIQQVVRGDSAAYFCASSPDLSSDTQYFGPGTRLTVL.

This clonotype was seen at least ten times. The rearrangement joins TRBV7-2 to TRBJ2-7; D gene uncertain. Trimming removed 1 base at V and 2 bases at J, with 6 bases between. CDR1 is SGHTA and CDR2 is FQGNSA in the germline V gene. The length of the CDR3 is 13 residues. CDR3 in amino acids: CASSLVGPYEQYF. In nucleotides, the CDR3 is TGTGCCAGCAGCTTAGTGGGCCCCTACGAGCAGTACTTC.

This clonotype appeared a few times. V usage is TRBV10-3 and J usage is TRBJ1-4; 7 bases map to TRBD1. This CDR3 comprises 14 residues. Germline-derived CDR1 and CDR2 are ENHRY and SYGVKD. After removal of 10 bases from V and 1 base from J, the junction contained 6 bases not matched to a gene. CDR3 in amino acids: CATQDRETNEKLFF. The CDR3 DNA is TGTGCCACCCAAGACAGGGAAACTAATGAAAAACTGTTTTTT.

This clonotype was seen a few times. This rearrangement joins TRBV10-3 to TRBJ2-5; possibly TRBD1 or TRBD2 for D (6 bases each). Trimming shortened V by 6 bases and J by 1 base, and 12 bases separated the two germline ends. The germline CDR1 and CDR2 sequences are ENHRY and SYGVKD. The CDR3 has 14 amino acids. CDR3 in amino acids: CAISSEGGQETQYF. As DNA, the CDR3 is TGTGCCATCAGCAGCGAGGGGGGCCAAGAGACCCAGTACTTC.

In its sample, this clonotype was seen a few times. V and J are TRBV15 and TRBJ2-3; D is uncertain. V lost 0 bases and J lost 1, with 11 bases in between. The germline V gene encodes CDR1 LNHNV and CDR2 YYDKDF (reference sequence). The CDR3 has 16 amino acids. The CDR3 nucleotides read TGTGCCACCAGCAGAGAGTACTTAACAGGCACAGATACGCAGTATTTT. This gives the protein CATSREYLTGTDTQYF.

In this sample, this clonotype turned up a few times. This chain links TRBV19 with TRBJ2-5; D possibly corresponds to TRBD1 (6 bases). The V gene's germline CDR1 is LNHDA and CDR2 SQIVND (reference sequence). V was pared by 9 bases and J by 4 bases, with 9 bases between. The CDR3 length is 11 residues. The CDR3 DNA follows: TGTGCCAGACAGGGACGAGAGACCCAGTACTTC. It translates to CARQGRETQYF.

The chain employs TRBV12-3 or TRBV12-4 and TRBJ2-7; D may correspond to TRBD1 or TRBD2 (5 bases each). V gave up 2 bases and J gave up 7 bases, with 18 bases separating them. There are 15 residues in the CDR3. The CDR3: CASSLPGPGSWEQYF. DNA for the CDR3: TGTGCCAGCAGTTTACCGGGACCGGGTTCCTGGGAGCAGTACTTC.

The V and J genes are TRBV5-5 and TRBJ1-1; D remains ambiguous. The germline V gene encodes CDR1 SGHKS and CDR2 YYEKEE (reference sequence). This CDR3 is built from 15 residues. Between the trimmed V and J ends, which lost 2 bases and 10 bases, there was a span of 21 bases. The CDR3 nucleotides read TGTGCCAGCAGCTTAGGAGGTGGATTTCCCCTGGGAGCTTTCTTT. This sequence encodes CASSLGGGFPLGAFF.

This clonotype has only a few counts. V is TRBV14 and J is TRBJ2-6; no definite D call. CDR3 size: 17 residues. Germline CDR1 is SGHDN and CDR2 is FVKESK. Trimming shortened V by 6 bases and J by 3 bases, and 18 bases separated the two germline ends. The CDR3 loop is CASRVGRTPFGANVLTF. As DNA, the CDR3 is TGTGCCAGCAGGGTAGGCAGGACCCCGTTTGGGGCCAACGTCCTGACTTTC.

This rearrangement joins TRBV27 to TRBJ2-3, with 11 bases lining up with TRBD2. With V trimmed by 5 bases and J by 2 bases, 3 bases remained unmatched. This CDR3 comprises 15 residues. The V gene's germline CDR1 is MNHEY and CDR2 SMNVEV (reference sequence). The DNA of the CDR3 is TGTGCCAGCAGTAAGACTAGCGGGATCACAGATACGCAGTATTTT. This sequence encodes CASSKTSGITDTQYF.

The J gene is TRBJ2-7, the V gene TRBV5-8, with 12 bases lining up with TRBD2. Germline values: CDR1 SGHTS, CDR2 YDEGEE. The CDR3 sequence is 15 residues long. V dropped 5 bases and J dropped 7; count of bases not matched to a gene: 10. CDR3 DNA sequence: TGTGCCAGCAGAGACAGGACTAGCGGGGTCTATGAGCAGTACTTC. This sequence encodes CASRDRTSGVYEQYF.

The chain is built from TRBV6-6 and TRBJ2-5; D gene ambiguous. CDR1 is MNHNY and CDR2 is SVGAGI in the germline V gene (reference sequence). Trimming removed 2 bases at V and 5 bases at J, with 6 bases between. This CDR3 is 12 amino acids long. The CDR3 spells CASSYVAETQYF. The CDR3 DNA reads TGTGCCAGCAGTTACGTCGCTGAGACCCAGTACTTC.

This rearrangement joins TRBV4-1 to TRBJ2-3, with D uncertain. This CDR3 contains 16 residues. Trimming removed 0 bases at V and 0 bases at J, with 10 bases between. Germline-derived CDR1 and CDR2 are MGHRA and YSYEKL. The CDR3 spells CASSQELPLSTDTQYF. Written as DNA, the CDR3 is TGCGCCAGCAGCCAAGAGCTCCCGCTGAGCACAGATACGCAGTATTTT.

The J gene is TRBJ1-2, the V gene TRBV5-5, with 7 positions matching TRBD1. This CDR3 contains 13 residues. The J segment lost 0 bases and the V segment lost 7 bases, leaving 3 bases of the junction unmatched. CDR1 and CDR2 from the germline V gene are SGHKS and YYEKEE (reference sequence). The CDR3 spells CASSDRSNYGYTF. CDR3 DNA sequence: TGTGCCAGCTCGGACAGGTCTAACTATGGCTACACCTTC. Using reference TRBV5-5 and TRBJ1-2 for the parts outside the CDR3, the full variable domain is DAGVTQSPTHLIKTRGQQVTLRCSPISGHKSVSWYQQVLGQGPQFIFQYYEKEERGRGNFPDRFSARQFPNYSSELNVNALLLGDSALYLCASSDRSNYGYTFGSGTRLTVV.

V usage is TRBV6-2 or TRBV6-3 and J usage is TRBJ1-4; D call uncertain. Trimming removed 5 bases from V and 11 bases from J, with 18 bases in between. This CDR3 has 14 residues. Looked up from germline, CDR1 is MNHEY and CDR2 is SVGEGT. DNA for the CDR3: TGTGCCAGCAGTCGTGGTTTTGGAAGAGAGAAACTGTTTTTT. Translation gives CASSRGFGREKLFF.

In its sample, this clonotype was seen a few times. This chain connects TRBV4-2 to TRBJ2-2, with D tentatively TRBD1 or TRBD2 (5 bases each). The CDR3 sequence is 16 residues long. The germline V and J ends were trimmed by 0 bases and 0 bases, with 8 bases remaining between them. CDR1 is LGHNA, CDR2 YNFKEQ, per germline. The CDR3 region has the DNA TGTGCCAGCAGCCAAGAACCGGGACCGAACACCGGGGAGCTGTTTTTT. Translated: CASSQEPGPNTGELFF.

The chain uses TRBV7-9 and TRBJ2-5; 8 positions agree with TRBD1. Per the germline V gene, CDR1 is SEHNR and CDR2 is FQNEAQ (reference sequence). This CDR3 has 15 residues. Unmatched junction bases numbered 7, after V lost 5 bases and J lost 2 bases. CDR3 nucleotides: TGTGCCAGCAGCCGACCCTGGACAGGGCAAGAGACCCAGTACTTC. This sequence encodes CASSRPWTGQETQYF. The whole variable domain, remainder taken from reference TRBV7-9 and TRBJ2-5, is DTGVSQNPRHKITKRGQNVTFRCDPISEHNRLYWYRQTLGQGPEFLTYFQNEAQLEKSRLLSDRFSAERPKGSFSTLEIQRTEQGDSAMYLCASSRPWTGQETQYFGPGTRLLVL.

This chain links TRBV12-3 or TRBV12-4 with TRBJ2-3; D is unresolved. This CDR3 region has 11 residues. V shed 5 bases and J shed 10 bases, with 10 bases lying between them. CDR3 residues: CASSPGLSQYF. Written as DNA, the CDR3 is TGTGCCAGCAGTCCCGGGCTATCGCAGTATTTT.

The V and J genes are TRBV20-1 and TRBJ2-3, with 8 bases lining up with TRBD2. V shed 5 bases, J shed 0 bases, and the junction held 4 bases outside the gene matches. Germline V gene lookup returns CDR1 DFQATT and CDR2 SNEGSKA (reference sequence). The CDR3 consists of 14 residues. In DNA form, the CDR3 reads TGCAGTGCTTCACGGGGGGGAAGCACAGATACGCAGTATTTT. This encodes CSASRGGSTDTQYF.

The V call is TRBV27, the J call TRBJ2-5; 12 bases align to TRBD1. With 5 bases clipped from V and 5 bases from J, the junction kept 9 bases outside the gene matches. In germline, CDR1 is MNHEY, CDR2 SMNVEV (reference sequence). This CDR3 spans 16 amino acids. CDR3 coding DNA: TGTGCCAGCAGTCCGACCGGGACAGGGGGCGAGGAGACCCAGTACTTC. Protein: CASSPTGTGGEETQYF.

The V and J genes are TRBV20-1 and TRBJ2-7, with D perhaps matching TRBD2 (5 bases). V lost 2 bases to trimming and J lost 6 bases, with 11 bases between them. Looked up from germline, CDR1 is DFQATT and CDR2 is SNEGSKA (reference sequence). The CDR3 runs 12 residues. CDR3 DNA sequence: TGCAGTGCTAGATTTACGGCGGGCGAGCAGTACTTC. It specifies CSARFTAGEQYF.

Only a few counts were recorded for this clonotype. Here the CDR3 reads CASSRSLRGYNEQFF. CDR3 sequence (DNA): TGTGCCAGCAGTCGGTCTCTCAGGGGGTACAATGAGCAGTTCTTC. The V call is TRBV28, the J call TRBJ2-1, with TRBD1 identical over 7 bases. CDR3 size: 15 residues. Losses at the gene ends were 5 bases for V and 4 bases for J; bases not matched to a gene: 8. CDR1 is MDHEN and CDR2 is SYDVKM in the germline V gene.

The CDR3 sequence: CATAEGAAGEQYF. In DNA, the CDR3 is TGTGCCACTGCTGAGGGGGCGGCGGGAGAGCAGTACTTC. The chain links TRBV11-1 to TRBJ2-7; tentatively, D is TRBD1 (7 bases). Germline CDR1 reads SGHAT; CDR2 reads FQDESV (reference sequence). V lost 10 bases, J lost 7 bases, and 20 bases lay in between. The CDR3 contains 13 residues.

The chain has TRBV7-9 and TRBJ1-1; 8 positions agree with TRBD1. The CDR3 runs to 14 residues. CDR1 and CDR2 from the germline V gene are SEHNR and FQNEAQ (reference sequence). Trimming at V came to 6 bases and at J to 1 base, leaving 4 bases not matched to a gene. CDR3 nucleotide sequence: TGTGCCAGCAGTCAGACAGGGGAGAACACTGAAGCTTTCTTT. This gives the protein CASSQTGENTEAFF. Full variable domain (rest looked up from reference TRBV7-9 and TRBJ1-1): DTGVSQNPRHKITKRGQNVTFRCDPISEHNRLYWYRQTLGQGPEFLTYFQNEAQLEKSRLLSDRFSAERPKGSFSTLEIQRTEQGDSAMYLCASSQTGENTEAFFGQGTRLTVV.

The genes are TRBV15 and TRBJ2-7; no definite D call. Germline V gives CDR1 LNHNV, CDR2 YYDKDF (reference sequence). This CDR3 is built from 15 residues. Trimming took off 0 bases at V and 0 bases at J, with 9 bases between the two ends. In nucleotides, the CDR3 is TGTGCCACCAGCAGAGATGTGAGATCCTCCTACGAGCAGTACTTC. It codes for CATSRDVRSSYEQYF.